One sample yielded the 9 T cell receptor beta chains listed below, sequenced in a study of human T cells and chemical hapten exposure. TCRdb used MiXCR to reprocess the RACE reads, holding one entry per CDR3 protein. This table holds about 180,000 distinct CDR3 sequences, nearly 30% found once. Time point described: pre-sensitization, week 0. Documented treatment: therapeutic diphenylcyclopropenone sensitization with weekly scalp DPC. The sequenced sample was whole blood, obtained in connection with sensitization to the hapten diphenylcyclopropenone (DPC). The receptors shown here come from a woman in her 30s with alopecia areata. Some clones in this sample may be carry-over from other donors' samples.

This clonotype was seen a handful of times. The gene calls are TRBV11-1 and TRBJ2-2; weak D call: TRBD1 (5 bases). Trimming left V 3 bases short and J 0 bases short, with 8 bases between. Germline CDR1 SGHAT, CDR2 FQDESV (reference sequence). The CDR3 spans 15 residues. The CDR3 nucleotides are TGTGCCAGCAGCTTTCGACAGACGAACACCGGGGAGCTGTTTTTT. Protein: CASSFRQTNTGELFF.

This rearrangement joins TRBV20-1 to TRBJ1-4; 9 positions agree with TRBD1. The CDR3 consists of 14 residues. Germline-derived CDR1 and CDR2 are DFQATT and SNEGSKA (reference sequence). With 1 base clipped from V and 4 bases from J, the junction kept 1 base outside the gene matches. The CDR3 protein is CSARGTGDNEKLFF. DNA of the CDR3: TGCAGTGCTAGAGGGACAGGGGATAATGAAAAACTGTTTTTT.

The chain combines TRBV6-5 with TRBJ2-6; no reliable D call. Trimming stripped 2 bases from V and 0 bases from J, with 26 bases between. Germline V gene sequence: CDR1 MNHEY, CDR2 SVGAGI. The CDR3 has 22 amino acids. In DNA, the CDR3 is TGTGCCAGCAGTTACAACCCCCCCGCCGCGGCTCATCGGAGCTCTGGGGCCAACGTCCTGACTTTC. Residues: CASSYNPPAAAHRSSGANVLTF.

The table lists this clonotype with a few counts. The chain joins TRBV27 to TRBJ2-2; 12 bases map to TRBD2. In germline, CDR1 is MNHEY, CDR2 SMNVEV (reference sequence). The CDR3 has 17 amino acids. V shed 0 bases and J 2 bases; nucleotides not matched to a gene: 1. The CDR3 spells CASSLSGLAGNTGELFF. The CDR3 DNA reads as TGTGCCAGCAGTTTATCGGGACTAGCGGGTAACACCGGGGAGCTGTTTTTT.

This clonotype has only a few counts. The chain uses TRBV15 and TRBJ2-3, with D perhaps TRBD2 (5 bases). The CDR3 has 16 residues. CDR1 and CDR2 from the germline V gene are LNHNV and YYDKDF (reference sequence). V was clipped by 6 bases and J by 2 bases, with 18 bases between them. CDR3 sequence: CATSPTRVHLTDTQYF. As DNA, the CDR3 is TGTGCCACCAGTCCCACTAGGGTCCATCTCACAGATACGCAGTATTTT.

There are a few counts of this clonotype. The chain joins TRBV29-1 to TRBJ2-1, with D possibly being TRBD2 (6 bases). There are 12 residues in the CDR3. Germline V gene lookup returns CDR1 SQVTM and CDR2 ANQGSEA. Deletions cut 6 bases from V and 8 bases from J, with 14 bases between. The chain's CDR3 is CSVQQTSHEQFF. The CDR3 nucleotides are TGCAGCGTCCAACAGACTAGTCATGAGCAGTTCTTC.

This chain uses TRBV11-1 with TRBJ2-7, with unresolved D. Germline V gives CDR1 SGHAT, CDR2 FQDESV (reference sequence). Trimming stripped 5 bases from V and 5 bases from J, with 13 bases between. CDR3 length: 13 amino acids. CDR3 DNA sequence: TGTGCCAGCAGCCCCCTCCGATCCAACGAGCAGTACTTC. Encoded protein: CASSPLRSNEQYF.

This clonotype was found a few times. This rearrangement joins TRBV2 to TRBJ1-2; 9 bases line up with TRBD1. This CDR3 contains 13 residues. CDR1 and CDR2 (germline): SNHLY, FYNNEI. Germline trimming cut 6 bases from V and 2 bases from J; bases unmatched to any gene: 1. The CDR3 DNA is TGTGCCAGCAGCGGACAGGGGAACTATGGCTACACCTTC. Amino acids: CASSGQGNYGYTF.

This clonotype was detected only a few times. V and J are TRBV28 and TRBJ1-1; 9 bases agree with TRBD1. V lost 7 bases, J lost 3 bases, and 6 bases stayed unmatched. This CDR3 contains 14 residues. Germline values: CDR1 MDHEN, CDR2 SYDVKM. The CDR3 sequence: CASNIWDRDTEAFF. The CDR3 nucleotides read TGTGCCAGCAATATCTGGGACAGGGACACTGAAGCTTTCTTT. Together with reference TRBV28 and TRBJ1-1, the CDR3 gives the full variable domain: DVKVTQSSRYLVKRTGEKVFLECVQDMDHENMFWYRQDPGLGLRLIYFSYDVKMKEKGDIPEGYSVSREKKERFSLILESASTNQTSMYLCASNIWDRDTEAFFGQGTRLTVV.